Sequencing of this T cell receptor beta chain was carried out in a study of control samples from healthy donors and cancer patients. Method: immunoSEQ multiplex PCR; TCRdb's copy keeps in-frame clones and lacks some. The sample consists of fewer than 200,000 clones, about 93% of them appearing once. The germline V gene has CDR1 WSHSY and CDR2 SAAADI. This CDR3 spans 16 amino acids. Trimming cost V 4 bases and J 0 bases, with 15 bases left between them. The sample consisted of blood. The chain employs TRBV10-2 and TRBJ1-1; no definite D call. The TCR originated in a woman aged 60-75 years in good health. Here the CDR3 reads CASSVIPAGLNTEAFF. The CDR3 DNA reads TGCGCCAGCAGTGTGATCCCGGCAGGACTGAACACTGAAGCTTTCTTT.